This T cell receptor (beta chain) was captured in a study of T cell clones after liver transplantation. Across the study: Post-transplant blood was tracked for graft-donor-reactive T cell clones identified in a pre-transplant mixed lymphocyte reaction.

Sequenced by immunoSEQ multiplex PCR; TCRdb stores in-frame clones only, minus some. The sample holds around 110,000 clones, 90% seen once. The V end was cut by 5 bases, the J end by 0 bases, with 14 bases between. Per the germline V gene, CDR1 is MNHNS and CDR2 is SASEGT. The CDR3 totals 15 residues. The chain carries TRBV6-1 and TRBJ2-7; tentatively, D is TRBD1 (5 bases). The source was CD4+ T cells from blood, collected 12 months after liver transplant. The origin of this receptor is a human patient who received a liver transplant. The graft donor may have contributed some T cells. The CDR3 DNA follows: TGTGCCAGCAGTCTAGGGGCGGTGAGCTCCTACGAGCAGTACTTC. Its protein is CASSLGAVSSYEQYF.